Given below is one T cell receptor beta chain in context. The antigen remains unidentified. Patients with other autoimmune diseases, uncontrolled infections, pregnancy or lactation were excluded. This sample is drawn from a study of Graves' ophthalmopathy and Graves' hyperthyroidism. Study context: Stable hyperthyroidism was defined by absence of ophthalmopathy within 18 months of follow-up.

This CDR3 region has 15 residues. CDR1 and CDR2 (germline): MNHEY, SVGAGI. V trimming: 1 base; J trimming: 6 bases; junction bases outside the gene matches: 3. The sequenced template was RNA, covering the TCR beta CDR3 region. RT-PCR in the first round used HTBI primers; a second-round multiplex PCR followed. Via MiXCR, TCRdb re-called the multiplex PCR reads, giving one row per CDR3 protein. The sample consists of about 1.1 million distinct CDR3 sequences, roughly two fifths of them appearing once. Regarding the study as a whole: Thyroid clonotypes that were expanded above 0.001 frequency mostly also appeared in blood.

This TCR was sampled from an adult man with Graves' hyperthyroidism. The source material was peripheral blood or thyroid tissue (not recorded which). The chain combines TRBV6-5 with TRBJ1-6, with 7 bases that match TRBD1. The CDR3 sequence is CASSYLGQLNSPLHF. CDR3 in DNA: TGTGCCAGCAGTTACTTGGGACAGCTTAATTCACCCCTCCACTTT.